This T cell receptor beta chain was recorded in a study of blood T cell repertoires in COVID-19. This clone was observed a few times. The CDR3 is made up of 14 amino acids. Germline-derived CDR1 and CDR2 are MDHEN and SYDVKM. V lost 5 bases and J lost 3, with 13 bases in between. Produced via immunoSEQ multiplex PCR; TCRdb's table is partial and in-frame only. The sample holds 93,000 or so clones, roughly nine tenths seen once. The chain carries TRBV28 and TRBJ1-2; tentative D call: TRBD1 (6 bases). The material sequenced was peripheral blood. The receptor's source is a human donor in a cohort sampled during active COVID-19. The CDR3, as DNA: TGTGCCAGCAGTGAAACAGGGCCGGACTATGGCTACACCTTC. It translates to CASSETGPDYGYTF.